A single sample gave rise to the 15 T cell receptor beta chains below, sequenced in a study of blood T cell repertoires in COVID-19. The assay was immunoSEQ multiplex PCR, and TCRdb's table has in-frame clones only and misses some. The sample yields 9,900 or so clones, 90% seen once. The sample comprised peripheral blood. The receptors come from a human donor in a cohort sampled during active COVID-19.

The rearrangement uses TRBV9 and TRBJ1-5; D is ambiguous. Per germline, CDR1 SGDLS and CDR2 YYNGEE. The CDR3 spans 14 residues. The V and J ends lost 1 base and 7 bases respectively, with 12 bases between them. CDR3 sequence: CASSVLEGGQPQHF. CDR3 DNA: TGTGCCAGCAGCGTATTGGAGGGCGGCCAGCCCCAGCATTTT.

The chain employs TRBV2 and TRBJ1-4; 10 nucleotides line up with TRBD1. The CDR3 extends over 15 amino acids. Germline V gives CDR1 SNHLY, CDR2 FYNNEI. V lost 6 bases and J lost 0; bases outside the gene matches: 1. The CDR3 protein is CASSGQGATNEKLFF. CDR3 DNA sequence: TGTGCCAGCAGCGGACAGGGGGCAACTAATGAAAAACTGTTTTTT.

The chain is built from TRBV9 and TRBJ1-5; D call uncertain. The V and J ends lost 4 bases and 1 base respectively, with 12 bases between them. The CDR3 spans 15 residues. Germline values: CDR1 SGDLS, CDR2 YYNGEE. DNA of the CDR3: TGTGCCAGCAGCCCCTCTGTGGCCAGCAATCAGCCCCAGCATTTT. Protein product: CASSPSVASNQPQHF.

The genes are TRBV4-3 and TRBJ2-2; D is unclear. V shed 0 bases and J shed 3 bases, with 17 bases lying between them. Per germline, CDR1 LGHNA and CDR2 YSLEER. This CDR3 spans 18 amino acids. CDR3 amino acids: CASSQDPYNLGDTGELFF. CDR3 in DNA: TGCGCCAGCAGCCAAGATCCTTACAATTTGGGCGACACCGGGGAGCTGTTTTTT.

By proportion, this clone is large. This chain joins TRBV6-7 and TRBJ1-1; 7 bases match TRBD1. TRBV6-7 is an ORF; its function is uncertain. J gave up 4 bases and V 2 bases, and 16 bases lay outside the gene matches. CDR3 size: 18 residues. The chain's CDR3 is CASSYPWTGMKVGTEAFF. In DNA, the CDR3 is TGTGCCAGCAGTTACCCTTGGACAGGCATGAAGGTGGGCACTGAAGCTTTCTTT.

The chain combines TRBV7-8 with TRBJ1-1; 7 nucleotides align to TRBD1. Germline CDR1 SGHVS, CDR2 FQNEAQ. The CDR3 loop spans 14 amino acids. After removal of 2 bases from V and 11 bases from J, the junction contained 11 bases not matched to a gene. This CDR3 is CASSLLSGQAGAFF. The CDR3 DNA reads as TGTGCCAGCAGCTTATTGTCCGGACAGGCGGGTGCTTTCTTT.

In nucleotides, the CDR3 is TGTGCCAGCAGCCCGACAGGGAACTACGAGCAGTACTTC. Amino acids: CASSPTGNYEQYF. This chain uses TRBV7-9 with TRBJ2-7; 7 nucleotides align to TRBD1. Germline assignment: CDR1 SEHNR and CDR2 FQNEAQ (reference sequence). J lost 3 bases, V lost 5 bases, and 4 bases had no gene match. CDR3 size: 13 residues.

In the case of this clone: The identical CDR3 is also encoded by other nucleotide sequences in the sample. CDR3 DNA: TGTGCCAGCAGTTTTGGCCGTTACAATGAGCAGTTCTTC. Protein: CASSFGRYNEQFF. The V gene is TRBV12-3 or TRBV12-4, the J gene TRBJ2-1; no definite D call. V dropped 3 bases and J dropped 4 bases, with 7 bases sitting between them. CDR3 length equals 13 residues.

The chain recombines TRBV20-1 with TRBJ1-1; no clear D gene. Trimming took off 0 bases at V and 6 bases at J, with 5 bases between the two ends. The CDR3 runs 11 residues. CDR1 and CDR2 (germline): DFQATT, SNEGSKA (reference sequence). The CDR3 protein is CSAREGAEAFF. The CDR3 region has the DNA TGCAGTGCTAGAGAGGGCGCTGAAGCTTTCTTT.

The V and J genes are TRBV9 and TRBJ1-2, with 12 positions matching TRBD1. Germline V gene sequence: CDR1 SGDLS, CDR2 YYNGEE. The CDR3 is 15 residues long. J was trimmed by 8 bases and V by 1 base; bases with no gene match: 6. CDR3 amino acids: CASSVTGTGGWGYTF. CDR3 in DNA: TGTGCCAGCAGCGTAACCGGGACAGGGGGCTGGGGCTACACCTTC.

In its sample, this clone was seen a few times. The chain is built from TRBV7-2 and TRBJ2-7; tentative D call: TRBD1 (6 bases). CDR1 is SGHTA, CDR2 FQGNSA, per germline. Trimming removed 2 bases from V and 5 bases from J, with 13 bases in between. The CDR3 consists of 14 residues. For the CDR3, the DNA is TGTGCCAGCAGCTTAACAGGGACATCCAACGAGCAGTACTTC. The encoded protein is CASSLTGTSNEQYF. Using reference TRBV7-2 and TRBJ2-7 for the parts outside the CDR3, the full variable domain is GAGVSQSPSNKVTEKGKDVELRCDPISGHTALYWYRQSLGQGLEFLIYFQGNSAPDKSGLPSDRFSAERTGGSVSTLTIQRTQQEDSAVYLCASSLTGTSNEQYFGPGTRLTVT.

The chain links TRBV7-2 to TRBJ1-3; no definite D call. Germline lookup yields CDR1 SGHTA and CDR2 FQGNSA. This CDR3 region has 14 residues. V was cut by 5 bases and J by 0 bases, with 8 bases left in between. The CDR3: CASSHSYSGNTIYF. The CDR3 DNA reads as TGTGCCAGCAGCCACAGTTACTCTGGAAACACCATATATTTT.

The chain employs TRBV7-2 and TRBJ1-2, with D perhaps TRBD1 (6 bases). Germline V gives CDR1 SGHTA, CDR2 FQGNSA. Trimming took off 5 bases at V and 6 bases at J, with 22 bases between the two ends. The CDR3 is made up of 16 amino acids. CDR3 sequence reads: CASSAIITGTADGYTF. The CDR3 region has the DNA TGTGCCAGCAGCGCAATTATCACAGGGACGGCCGATGGCTACACCTTC.

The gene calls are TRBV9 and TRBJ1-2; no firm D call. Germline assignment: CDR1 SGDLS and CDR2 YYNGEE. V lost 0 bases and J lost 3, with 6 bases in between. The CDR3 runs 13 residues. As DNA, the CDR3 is TGTGCCAGCAGCGTAGATCTCTACTATGGCTACACCTTC. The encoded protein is CASSVDLYYGYTF.

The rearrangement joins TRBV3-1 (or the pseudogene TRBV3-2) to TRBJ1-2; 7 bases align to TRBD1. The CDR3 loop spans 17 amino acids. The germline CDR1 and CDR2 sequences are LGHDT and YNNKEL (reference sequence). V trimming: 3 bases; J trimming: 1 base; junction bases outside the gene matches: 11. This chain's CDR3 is CASSHFMDRRLNYGYTF. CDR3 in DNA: TGTGCCAGCAGCCACTTTATGGACAGGCGCCTTAACTATGGCTACACCTTC.